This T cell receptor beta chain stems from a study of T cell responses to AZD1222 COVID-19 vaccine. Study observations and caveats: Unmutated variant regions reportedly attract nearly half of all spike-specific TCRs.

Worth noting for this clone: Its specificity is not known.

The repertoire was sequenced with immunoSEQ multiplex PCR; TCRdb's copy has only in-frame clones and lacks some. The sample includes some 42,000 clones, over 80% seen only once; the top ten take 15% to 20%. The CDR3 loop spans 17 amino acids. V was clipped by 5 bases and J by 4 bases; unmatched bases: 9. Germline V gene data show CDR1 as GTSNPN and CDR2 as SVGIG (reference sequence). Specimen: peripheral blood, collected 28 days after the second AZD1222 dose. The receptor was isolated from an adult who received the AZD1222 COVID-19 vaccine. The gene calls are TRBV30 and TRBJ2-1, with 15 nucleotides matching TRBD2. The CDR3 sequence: CAWCAGTSGGRYNEQFF. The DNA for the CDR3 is TGTGCCTGGTGTGCCGGGACTAGCGGGGGGCGATACAATGAGCAGTTCTTC. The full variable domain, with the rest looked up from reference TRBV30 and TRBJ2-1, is SQTIHQWPATLVQPVGSPLSLECTVEGTSNPNLYWYRQAAGRGLQLLFYSVGIGQISSEVPQNLSASRPQDRQFILSSKKLLLSDSGFYLCAWCAGTSGGRYNEQFFGPGTRLTVL.